This T cell receptor beta chain was obtained from a study of cytomegalovirus exposure and HLA in healthy donors. Across the whole study: It was reported in a later analysis that the 100 to 150 validation repertoires used the same platform as the approximately 670 first-cohort repertoires.

Study-level findings and limits: For cytomegalovirus status, the classifier reportedly gave diagnoses with high specificity and sensitivity. Cytomegalovirus-associated status was assigned to approximately 160 TCR beta chains.

The CDR3 is 12 residues long. Trimming removed 4 bases at V and 5 bases at J, with 8 bases between. Per germline, CDR1 SEHNR and CDR2 FQNEAQ (reference sequence). To note about this clone: Its antigen is unknown.

The donors were part of the roughly 110-subject validation cohort, which stood apart from the approximately 640-subject first cohort. Data came from immunoSEQ multiplex PCR; TCRdb stores just in-frame clones and leaves some out. The repertoire consists of 140,000 or so clones, with about 88% occurring once and the leading ten covering about 8.2%. The specimen was PBMCs. The clonotype comes from a woman aged 18-29 years in good health and CMV-seropositive. The chain carries TRBV7-9 and TRBJ2-5; TRBD2 might be the D (6 bases). The CDR3 DNA reads TGTGCCAGCAGCTGGGAGGTGGAGACCCAGTACTTC. It specifies CASSWEVETQYF.